The 25 T cell receptor beta chains below come from one sample, sequenced in a study of T cells after yellow fever vaccination. TCRdb reanalysed the 5' RACE reads using MiXCR and keeps one entry per CDR3 protein. The sample yields roughly 400,000 distinct CDR3 sequences, about 19% seen once. This material consisted of PBMCs, taken before the yellow fever booster vaccination. These TCRs come from a man aged 18 to 30 who received the YFV17D yellow fever vaccine.

The J gene is TRBJ2-1, the V gene TRBV29-1, with TRBD1 identical over 8 bases. Per germline, CDR1 SQVTM and CDR2 ANQGSEA. The V gene end was trimmed by 8 bases and the J gene end by 8 bases; junction bases not matched to a gene: 8. CDR3 size: 12 residues. CDR3 in amino acids: CSPGQGAHEQFF. The CDR3 DNA reads as TGCAGCCCTGGGCAGGGGGCACATGAGCAGTTCTTC.

This clonotype was seen more than once but under ten times. The chain recombines TRBV7-9 with TRBJ2-4, with D possibly TRBD1 on 7 matching bases. Germline values: CDR1 SEHNR, CDR2 FQNEAQ (reference sequence). This CDR3 is 15 amino acids long. Trimming took off 4 bases at V and 3 bases at J, with 13 bases between the two ends. The CDR3 bases are TGTGCCAGCAGCTCAGGGGGGAATGGCAAAAACATTCAGTACTTC. Protein product: CASSSGGNGKNIQYF.

This clonotype has only a few counts. The chain uses TRBV9 and TRBJ2-1; D might be TRBD1 (6 bases). CDR1 is SGDLS and CDR2 is YYNGEE in the germline V gene. The CDR3 contains 15 residues. Trimming cost V 0 bases and J 12 bases, with 19 bases left between them. CDR3 DNA: TGTGCCAGCAGCGTAGATGGGGGACAAAAGCCTGTGCAGTTCTTC. Translating gives CASSVDGGQKPVQFF.

V is TRBV6-5 and J is TRBJ1-6, with a weak D call TRBD1 (5 bases). The CDR3 covers 13 residues. V lost 4 bases and J 8 bases, leaving 9 bases between the germline ends. The V gene's germline CDR1 is MNHEY and CDR2 SVGAGI. In nucleotides, the CDR3 is TGTGCCAGCAGTTGGGGGGATGATTCACCCCTCCACTTT. Its protein is CASSWGDDSPLHF.

The chain has TRBV11-3 and TRBJ2-3; perhaps TRBD2 as D (7 bases). Germline V gene lookup returns CDR1 SGHNT and CDR2 YENEEA. Trimming took off 5 bases at V and 4 bases at J, with 22 bases between the two ends. There are 17 residues in the CDR3. The CDR3 loop is CASSPGTRSSGSDTQYF. In DNA, the CDR3 is TGTGCCAGCAGCCCGGGGACACGCTCTAGCGGCTCAGATACGCAGTATTTT.

The rearrangement joins TRBV27 to TRBJ2-2; a weak D match, TRBD1 (5 bases). Germline V gene lookup returns CDR1 MNHEY and CDR2 SMNVEV (reference sequence). Trimming left V 8 bases short and J 5 bases short, with 18 bases between. This CDR3 has 15 residues. The CDR3 sequence is CASSTARTETGELFF. The CDR3 DNA sequence: TGTGCCAGCTCGACAGCACGGACCGAAACCGGGGAGCTGTTTTTT.

This chain links TRBV23-1 with TRBJ2-2; the match to TRBD1 covers 8 bases. TRBV23-1 has ORF status, its function being uncertain. V shed 2 bases, J shed 3 bases, and the junction held 14 bases outside the gene matches. CDR3 length: 19 residues. As DNA, the CDR3 is TGCGCCAGCAGTCAAAACCACAGGGGGAGCACTAGTCACACCGGGGAGCTGTTTTTT. Its protein is CASSQNHRGSTSHTGELFF.

The chain combines TRBV6-5 with TRBJ2-7; D ambiguous. The CDR3 spans 14 residues. V dropped 0 bases and J dropped 3 bases, with 9 bases sitting between them. Germline CDR1 reads MNHEY; CDR2 reads SVGAGI. The CDR3 sequence is CASSYSARYYEQYF. CDR3 sequence (DNA): TGTGCCAGCAGTTACTCGGCCAGATACTACGAGCAGTACTTC.

The chain combines TRBV20-1 with TRBJ2-3; 8 bases fit TRBD1. After removal of 4 bases from V and 5 bases from J, the junction contained 11 bases not matched to a gene. Looked up from germline, CDR1 is DFQATT and CDR2 is SNEGSKA (reference sequence). The CDR3 covers 15 residues. The CDR3 here is CSAIRGQASIDTQYF. CDR3 nucleotides: TGCAGTGCTATCAGGGGGCAGGCATCCATAGATACGCAGTATTTT.

The table lists this clonotype with a few counts. The J gene is TRBJ1-1, the V gene TRBV12-3 or TRBV12-4, with TRBD1 identical over 11 bases. This CDR3 spans 14 amino acids. J gave up 4 bases and V 8 bases, and 6 bases lay outside the gene matches. This CDR3 reads CASRIGQGATEAFF. CDR3 nucleotide sequence: TGTGCCAGCCGGATAGGACAGGGGGCCACTGAAGCTTTCTTT.

This clonotype was seen only a few times. The chain recombines TRBV4-1 with TRBJ2-2; either TRBD1 or TRBD2 may supply D (5 bases each). Between the trimmed V and J ends, which lost 0 bases and 0 bases, there was a span of 8 bases. The CDR3 runs 16 residues. Germline V CDR1 and CDR2: MGHRA, YSYEKL. The CDR3 DNA reads as TGCGCCAGCAGCCAAGAGGGACGGACGAACACCGGGGAGCTGTTTTTT. This gives the protein CASSQEGRTNTGELFF.

This clonotype has a count of ten or more. The chain uses TRBV12-3 or TRBV12-4 and TRBJ1-2, with a possible D match to TRBD1 (5 bases). V shed 3 bases and J shed 8 bases, with 7 bases lying between them. The CDR3 has 11 residues. The CDR3 region has the DNA TGTGCCAGCAGTTTTGGGGGAGGCTACACCTTC. It translates to CASSFGGGYTF.

V gene TRBV11-2 combines with J gene TRBJ2-7, with D perhaps matching TRBD2 (7 bases). With 5 bases removed from V and 6 bases from J, the gap between germline ends came to 17 bases. The length of the CDR3 is 14 residues. The V gene's germline CDR1 is SGHAT and CDR2 FQNNGV. The CDR3 region has the DNA TGTGCCAGCAGCCCAAATAGGGGGGGGCTCGAGCAGTACTTC. It encodes CASSPNRGGLEQYF. The variable domain in full, completed from reference TRBV11-2 and TRBJ2-7, reads EAGVAQSPRYKIIEKRQSVAFWCNPISGHATLYWYQQILGQGPKLLIQFQNNGVVDDSQLPKDRFSAERLKGVDSTLKIQPAKLEDSAVYLCASSPNRGGLEQYFGPGTRLTVT.

The CDR3 nucleotides read TGCAGCGTTGAAGATGCCTCAGACAAAAGGGAAGTACTCACTGAAGCTTTCTTT. Its translation: CSVEDASDKREVLTEAFF. The J gene is TRBJ1-1, the V gene TRBV29-1; unclear D gene. This CDR3 comprises 18 residues. Germline CDR1 reads SQVTM; CDR2 reads ANQGSEA. The V gene lost 0 bases and the J gene lost 4 bases, with 24 bases spanning the gap.

The rearrangement links TRBV12-3 or TRBV12-4 to TRBJ1-6; TRBD1 agrees at 8 bases. CDR3 length: 13 residues. Trimming cost V 6 bases and J 10 bases; bases outside gene matches: 5. The CDR3 bases are TGTGCCAGCAGCACGGACAGGGACTCACCCCTCCACTTT. Translation gives CASSTDRDSPLHF.

This clonotype was recorded a few times. The CDR3: CATSRGGTGKTTTQYYEQYF. In DNA, the CDR3 is TGTGCCACCAGCAGAGGAGGAACAGGGAAGACAACTACTCAATACTACGAGCAGTACTTC. The rearrangement links TRBV15 to TRBJ2-7, with D possibly being TRBD1 (6 bases). The length of the CDR3 is 20 residues. Trimming pared 1 base from V and 3 bases from J, leaving 28 bases between. Germline CDR1 is LNHNV and CDR2 is YYDKDF (reference sequence).

This clonotype showed up many times. The chain employs TRBV20-1 and TRBJ2-3; D uncertain. The CDR3 runs 11 residues. Trimming removed 4 bases at V and 5 bases at J, with 7 bases between. Per germline, CDR1 DFQATT and CDR2 SNEGSKA (reference sequence). The CDR3 region has the DNA TGCAGTGCTAAGAAACAAGATACGCAGTATTTT. Translation: CSAKKQDTQYF.

This clonotype has only a few counts. The V and J genes are TRBV5-1 and TRBJ1-2; D is unresolved. The V gene lost 1 base and the J gene lost 3 bases, with 10 bases spanning the gap. Germline CDR1 reads SGHRS; CDR2 reads YFSETQ. The CDR3 consists of 14 residues. CDR3 DNA sequence: TGCGCCAGCAGCTTGTTCGGGGTGGACTATGGCTACACCTTC. Encoded protein: CASSLFGVDYGYTF.

This clonotype was seen a handful of times. The chain has TRBV5-1 and TRBJ1-2; 9 positions match TRBD1. The trim removed 4 bases at V and 8 bases at J, leaving 12 bases unmatched. Germline loops: CDR1 SGHRS, CDR2 YFSETQ. The CDR3 is 15 residues long. CDR3 sequence: CASSRAQDRGGGYTF. CDR3 nucleotide sequence: TGCGCCAGCAGCCGGGCCCAGGACAGGGGAGGAGGCTACACCTTC.

This chain joins TRBV6-5 and TRBJ2-3, with a weak D call TRBD1 (6 bases). Germline V gene data show CDR1 as MNHEY and CDR2 as SVGAGI. Trimming removed 4 bases at V and 0 bases at J, with 11 bases between. CDR3 length equals 15 residues. CDR3 amino acids: CASSSPGDSTDTQYF. The CDR3 DNA reads TGTGCCAGCAGTTCCCCAGGGGACAGCACAGATACGCAGTATTTT.

V is TRBV2 and J is TRBJ1-6, with D possibly being TRBD1 (6 bases). The CDR3 consists of 13 residues. The V end lost 8 bases, the J end lost 7 bases, and 12 bases lay between the germline ends. Germline assignment: CDR1 SNHLY and CDR2 FYNNEI. CDR3: CASGGAQNSPLHF. The DNA of the CDR3 is TGTGCCAGCGGGGGGGCCCAGAATTCACCCCTCCACTTT.

The V gene is TRBV7-6, the J gene TRBJ1-1; D may be TRBD1 (5 bases). V lost 8 bases and J 4 bases, leaving 11 bases between the germline ends. The CDR3 contains 12 residues. CDR1 is SGHVS, CDR2 FNYEAQ, per germline. The CDR3: CASVGGITEAFF. Here the CDR3 DNA reads TGTGCCAGCGTGGGGGGTATCACTGAAGCTTTCTTT.

The genes are TRBV5-5 and TRBJ2-2; 11 positions agree with TRBD2. This CDR3 comprises 18 residues. V dropped 2 bases and J dropped 2; count of bases not matched to a gene: 8. Germline V gives CDR1 SGHKS, CDR2 YYEKEE (reference sequence). The CDR3 loop is CASSFVGTSGTNTGELFF. The CDR3 nucleotides are TGTGCCAGCAGCTTTGTCGGGACTAGCGGAACCAACACCGGGGAGCTGTTTTTT.

This chain joins TRBV7-3 and TRBJ2-4; 10 bases are a match to TRBD1. The CDR3 consists of 15 residues. V lost 5 bases and J lost 7; bases outside the gene matches: 8. Germline CDR1 reads SGHTA; CDR2 reads FQGTGA. The CDR3 nucleotides read TGTGCCAGCAGCCAGGACAGGGGGGTCGACAACATTCAGTACTTC. Encoded protein: CASSQDRGVDNIQYF.

This clonotype was detected only a few times. V usage is TRBV29-1 and J usage is TRBJ2-1; possible D gene TRBD2, 6 bases. This CDR3 spans 12 amino acids. The V and J ends lost 3 bases and 10 bases respectively, with 13 bases between them. Germline V gene lookup returns CDR1 SQVTM and CDR2 ANQGSEA. The DNA of the CDR3 is TGCAGCGTTGAGTTCGGGGGTCGCGAGCAGTTCTTC. Translation: CSVEFGGREQFF.